This TCR beta chain appears in the sequencing data of a study of beta chain features in type 1 diabetes. Overall study findings and caveats: Over-representation of high TCR-expressing cells was a possible consequence of cDNA sequencing. Researchers caution that PCR might favor shorter templates, equally among patients and controls. When Type 1 diabetes patients were examined, their TCRB CDR3s proved moderately but significantly shorter in all four CD4+ subsets.

The entirety of the isolated RNA underwent reverse transcription, so expressed TCRB transcripts were sequenced. The repertoire was sequenced with immunoSEQ multiplex PCR; TCRdb's copy has only in-frame clones and lacks some. Of roughly 340,000 clones in the sample, roughly 14% were seen once. About this clone itself: Antigen unknown.

In germline, CDR1 is SGHNT, CDR2 YENEEA. Unmatched junction bases numbered 1, after V lost 2 bases and J lost 5 bases. This CDR3 is 13 amino acids long. Markers CD45RO/CCR7/CD25/CD127/CD95/CD27 served to sort CD4+ naive, central memory, regulatory and stem cell-like memory cells. V and J are TRBV11-3 and TRBJ2-3, with TRBD1 matching over 7 bases. The sequenced material came from naive CD4+ T cells from blood. This sequence originates from a woman aged 18 to 35 with type 1 diabetes. The CDR3 spells CASSLSGGDTQYF. The CDR3 nucleotides read TGTGCCAGCAGCTTATCAGGGGGAGATACGCAGTATTTT.